The 8 T cell receptor beta chains given below trace back to one sample, sequenced in a study of blood T cell repertoires in COVID-19. Assay used: immunoSEQ multiplex PCR; TCRdb lists only in-frame clones, some missing. The sample has over 75,000 clones, roughly nine tenths seen once. Sequencing was performed on peripheral blood. The source is a woman aged 80 or older with active COVID-19.

The gene calls are TRBV5-1 and TRBJ2-2; 8 nucleotides agree with TRBD2. Trimming took 4 bases from V and 7 from J; bases not matched to a gene: 6. The CDR3 is 14 residues long. Per the germline V gene, CDR1 is SGHRS and CDR2 is YFSETQ. This chain's CDR3 is CASSRGLVGGELFF. In nucleotides, the CDR3 is TGCGCCAGCAGCAGGGGACTAGTGGGCGGGGAGCTGTTTTTT.

This sequence joins TRBV6-1 and TRBJ2-1; 12 bases line up with TRBD2. Trimming took 2 bases from V and 0 from J; bases not matched to a gene: 2. CDR3 length equals 17 residues. From germline, CDR1 is MNHNS and CDR2 SASEGT. For the CDR3, the DNA is TGTGCCAGCAGTGAACGGACTAGCGGGATCTCCTACAATGAGCAGTTCTTC. Its protein is CASSERTSGISYNEQFF.

V is TRBV3-1 (or the pseudogene TRBV3-2) and J is TRBJ2-7, with 10 positions matching TRBD2. The CDR3 covers 21 residues. Germline CDR1 is LGHDT and CDR2 is YNNKEL (reference sequence). With 1 base clipped from V and 4 bases from J, the junction kept 22 bases outside the gene matches. CDR3 amino acids: CASSQVETEKPSGRAQYEQYF. CDR3 DNA sequence: TGTGCCAGCAGCCAAGTTGAGACAGAGAAACCGAGCGGGAGGGCCCAATACGAGCAGTACTTC.

The chain combines TRBV7-9 with TRBJ2-1; the match to TRBD2 covers 14 bases. Germline CDR1 and CDR2: SEHNR and FQNEAQ (reference sequence). The V segment lost 5 bases and the J segment 6 bases; nucleotides outside the gene matches: 6. The CDR3 is 16 residues long. The CDR3 region has the DNA TGTGCCAGCAGCCTCGGACTAGCGGGAGGCGGCAATGAGCAGTTCTTC. It encodes CASSLGLAGGGNEQFF.

The chain has TRBV27 and TRBJ2-1, with a possible D match to TRBD2 (5 bases). V was cut by 2 bases and J by 5 bases, with 13 bases left in between. Germline lookup yields CDR1 MNHEY and CDR2 SMNVEV (reference sequence). CDR3 length equals 15 residues. CDR3 nucleotide sequence: TGTGCCAGCAGTTTAAGACTACAACCGAACAATGAGCAGTTCTTC. Amino acids: CASSLRLQPNNEQFF.

The chain has TRBV7-9 and TRBJ1-2; D gene ambiguous. The germline V and J ends were trimmed by 1 base and 4 bases, with 10 bases remaining between them. There are 14 residues in the CDR3. The germline gives CDR1 SEHNR, CDR2 FQNEAQ (reference sequence). CDR3 sequence reads: CASSLGQAFYGYTF. CDR3 in DNA: TGTGCCAGCAGCTTAGGGCAGGCGTTCTATGGCTACACCTTC.

This chain connects TRBV25-1 to TRBJ2-1, with D unresolved. The V gene lost 6 bases and the J gene lost 4 bases, with 4 bases spanning the gap. Germline values: CDR1 MGHDK, CDR2 SYGVNS. CDR3 length: 11 residues. CDR3 amino acids: CASSPYNEQFF. CDR3 nucleotides: TGTGCCAGCAGCCCGTACAATGAGCAGTTCTTC.

This clone was seen more than once but under ten times. The chain recombines TRBV4-3 with TRBJ2-1; possibly TRBD1 for D (5 bases). The CDR3 has 13 amino acids. Germline-derived CDR1 and CDR2 are LGHNA and YSLEER. V lost 3 bases to trimming and J lost 10 bases, with 13 bases between them. The CDR3 protein is CASSHTGAEEQFF. The CDR3 region has the DNA TGCGCCAGCAGCCACACTGGGGCGGAGGAGCAGTTCTTC.